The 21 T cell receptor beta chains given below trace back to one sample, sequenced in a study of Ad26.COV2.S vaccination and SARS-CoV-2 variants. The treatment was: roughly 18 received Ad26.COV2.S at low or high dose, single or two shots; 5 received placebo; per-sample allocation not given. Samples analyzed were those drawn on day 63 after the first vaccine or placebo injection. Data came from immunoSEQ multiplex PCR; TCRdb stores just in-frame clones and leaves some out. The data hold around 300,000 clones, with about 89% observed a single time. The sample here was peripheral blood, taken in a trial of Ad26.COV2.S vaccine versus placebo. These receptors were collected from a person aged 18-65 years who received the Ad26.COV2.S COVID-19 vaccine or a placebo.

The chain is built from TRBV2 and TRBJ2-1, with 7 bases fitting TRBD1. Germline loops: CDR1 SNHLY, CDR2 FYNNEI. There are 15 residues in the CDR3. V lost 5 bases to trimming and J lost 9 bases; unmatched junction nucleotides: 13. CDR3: CASSPGTVFPTEQFF. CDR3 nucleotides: TGTGCCAGCAGTCCCGGGACAGTTTTTCCCACTGAGCAGTTCTTC.

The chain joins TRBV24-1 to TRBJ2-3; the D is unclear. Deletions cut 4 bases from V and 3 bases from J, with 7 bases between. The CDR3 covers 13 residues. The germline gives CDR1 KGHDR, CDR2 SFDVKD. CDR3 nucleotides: TGTGCCACCAGTGAAGCCTTTACAGATACGCAGTATTTT. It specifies CATSEAFTDTQYF.

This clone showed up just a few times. This CDR3 reads CASSNTGNQPQHF. Here the CDR3 DNA reads TGTGCCAGCAGTAATACAGGGAATCAGCCCCAGCATTTT. V is TRBV6-2 or TRBV6-3 and J is TRBJ1-5, with D possibly being TRBD1 (6 bases). V lost 5 bases, J lost 4 bases, and 9 bases lay in between. The CDR3 consists of 13 residues. The germline gives CDR1 MNHEY, CDR2 SVGEGT.

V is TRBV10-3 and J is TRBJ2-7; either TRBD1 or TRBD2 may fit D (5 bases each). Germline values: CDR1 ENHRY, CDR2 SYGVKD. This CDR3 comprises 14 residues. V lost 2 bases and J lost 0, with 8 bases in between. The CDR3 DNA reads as TGTGCCATCAGTGAGACGGGGACCTCCTACGAGCAGTACTTC. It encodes CAISETGTSYEQYF.

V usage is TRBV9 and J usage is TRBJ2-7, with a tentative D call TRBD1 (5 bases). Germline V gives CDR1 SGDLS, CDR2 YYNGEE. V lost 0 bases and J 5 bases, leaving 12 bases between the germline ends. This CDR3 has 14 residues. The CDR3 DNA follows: TGTGCCAGCAGCGTAGGGGCAGGGTCCGACGAGCAGTACTTC. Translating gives CASSVGAGSDEQYF.

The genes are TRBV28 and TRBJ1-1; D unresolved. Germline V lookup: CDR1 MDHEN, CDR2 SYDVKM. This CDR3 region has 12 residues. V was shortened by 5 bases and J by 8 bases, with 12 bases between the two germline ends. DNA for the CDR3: TGTGCCAGCAGTGGCGACGGGAACGAAGCTTTCTTT. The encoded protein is CASSGDGNEAFF.

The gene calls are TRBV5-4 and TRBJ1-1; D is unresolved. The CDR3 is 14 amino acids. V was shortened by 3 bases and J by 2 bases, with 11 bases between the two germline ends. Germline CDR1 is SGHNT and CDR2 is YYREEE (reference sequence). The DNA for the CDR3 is TGTGCCAGCAGCTCTGACGGGTTAAACACTGAAGCTTTCTTT. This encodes CASSSDGLNTEAFF.

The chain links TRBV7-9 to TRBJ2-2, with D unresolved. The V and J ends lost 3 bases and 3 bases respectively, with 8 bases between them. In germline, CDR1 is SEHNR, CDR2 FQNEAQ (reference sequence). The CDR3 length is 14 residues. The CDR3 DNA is TGTGCCAGCAGCTTTGGGCAGTACACCGGGGAGCTGTTTTTT. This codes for CASSFGQYTGELFF.

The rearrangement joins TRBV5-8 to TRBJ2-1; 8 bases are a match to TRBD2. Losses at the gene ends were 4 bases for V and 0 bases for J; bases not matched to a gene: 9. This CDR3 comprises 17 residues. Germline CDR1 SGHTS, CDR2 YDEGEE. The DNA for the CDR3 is TGTGCCAGCAGCGCCGCGGTACTAGCGGACTCCTACAATGAGCAGTTCTTC. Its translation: CASSAAVLADSYNEQFF.

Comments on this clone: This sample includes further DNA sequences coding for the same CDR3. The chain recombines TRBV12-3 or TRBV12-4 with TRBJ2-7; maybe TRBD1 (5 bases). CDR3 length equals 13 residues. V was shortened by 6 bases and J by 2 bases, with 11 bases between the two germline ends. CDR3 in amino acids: CASSLAGPYEQYF. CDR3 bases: TGTGCCAGCAGCCTCGCAGGGCCCTACGAGCAGTACTTC.

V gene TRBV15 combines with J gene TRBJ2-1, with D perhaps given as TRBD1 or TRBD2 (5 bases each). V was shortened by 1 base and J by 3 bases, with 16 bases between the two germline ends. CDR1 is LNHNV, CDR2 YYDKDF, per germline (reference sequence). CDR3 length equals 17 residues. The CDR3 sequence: CATSRGGMGSDYNEQFF. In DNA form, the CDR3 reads TGTGCCACCAGCAGAGGGGGGATGGGGAGTGACTACAATGAGCAGTTCTTC. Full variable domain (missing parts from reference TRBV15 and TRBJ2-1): DAMVIQNPRYQVTQFGKPVTLSCSQTLNHNVMYWYQQKSSQAPKLLFHYYDKDFNNEADTPDNFQSRRPNTSFCFLDIRSPGLGDTAMYLCATSRGGMGSDYNEQFFGPGTRLTVL.

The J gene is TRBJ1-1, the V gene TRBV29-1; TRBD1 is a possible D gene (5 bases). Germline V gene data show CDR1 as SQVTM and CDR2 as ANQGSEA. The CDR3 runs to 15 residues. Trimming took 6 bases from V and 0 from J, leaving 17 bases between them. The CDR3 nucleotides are TGCAGCGTCCGGGACCAGGGCATCTTGAACACTGAAGCTTTCTTT. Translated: CSVRDQGILNTEAFF.

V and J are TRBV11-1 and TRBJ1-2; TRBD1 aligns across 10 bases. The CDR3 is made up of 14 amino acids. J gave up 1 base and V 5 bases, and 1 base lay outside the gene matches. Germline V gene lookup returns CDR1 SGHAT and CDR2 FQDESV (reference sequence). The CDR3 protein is CASSRDRGNYGYTF. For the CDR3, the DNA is TGTGCCAGCAGCCGGGACAGGGGTAACTATGGCTACACCTTC.

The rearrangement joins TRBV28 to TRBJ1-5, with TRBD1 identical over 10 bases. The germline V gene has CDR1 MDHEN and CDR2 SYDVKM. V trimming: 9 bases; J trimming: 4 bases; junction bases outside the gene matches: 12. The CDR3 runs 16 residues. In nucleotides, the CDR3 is TGTGCCAGTACGACAGGGGGCGCAAGGTTGAATCAGCCCCAGCATTTT. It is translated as CASTTGGARLNQPQHF.

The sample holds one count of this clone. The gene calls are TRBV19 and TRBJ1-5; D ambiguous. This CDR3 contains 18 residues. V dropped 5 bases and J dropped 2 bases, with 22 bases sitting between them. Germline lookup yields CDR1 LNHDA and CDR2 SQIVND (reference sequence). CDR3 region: CASSVAETPPWGNQPQHF. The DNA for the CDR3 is TGTGCCAGTAGTGTGGCGGAAACCCCGCCGTGGGGCAATCAGCCCCAGCATTTT.

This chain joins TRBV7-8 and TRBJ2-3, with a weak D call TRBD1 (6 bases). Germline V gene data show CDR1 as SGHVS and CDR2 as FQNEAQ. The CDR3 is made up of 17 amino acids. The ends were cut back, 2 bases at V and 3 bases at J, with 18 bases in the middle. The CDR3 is CASSLKAATGATDTQYF. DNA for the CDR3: TGTGCCAGCAGCTTAAAAGCGGCGACAGGTGCGACAGATACGCAGTATTTT.

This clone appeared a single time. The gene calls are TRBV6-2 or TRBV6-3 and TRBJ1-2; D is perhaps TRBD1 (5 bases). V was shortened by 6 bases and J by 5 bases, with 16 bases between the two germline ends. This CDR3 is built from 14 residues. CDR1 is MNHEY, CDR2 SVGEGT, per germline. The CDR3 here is CASSRPDREYGYTF. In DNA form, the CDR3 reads TGTGCCAGCAGCCGACCCGACAGAGAATATGGCTACACCTTC.

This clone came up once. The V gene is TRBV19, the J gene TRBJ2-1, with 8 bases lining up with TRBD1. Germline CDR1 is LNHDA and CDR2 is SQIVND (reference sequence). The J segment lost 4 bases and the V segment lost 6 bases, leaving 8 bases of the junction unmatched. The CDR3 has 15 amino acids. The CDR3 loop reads CASSPTGDVYNEQFF. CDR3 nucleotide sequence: TGTGCCAGTAGCCCGACAGGGGATGTATACAATGAGCAGTTCTTC.

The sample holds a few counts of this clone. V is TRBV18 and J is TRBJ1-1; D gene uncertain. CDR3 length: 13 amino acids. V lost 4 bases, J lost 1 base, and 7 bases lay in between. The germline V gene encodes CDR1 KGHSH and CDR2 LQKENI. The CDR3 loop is CASSHEQNTEAFF. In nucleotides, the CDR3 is TGTGCCAGCTCACATGAACAGAACACTGAAGCTTTCTTT.

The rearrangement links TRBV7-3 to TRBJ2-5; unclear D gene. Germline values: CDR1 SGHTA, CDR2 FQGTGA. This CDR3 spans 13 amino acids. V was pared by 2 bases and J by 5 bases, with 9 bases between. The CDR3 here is CASSLEGSETQYF. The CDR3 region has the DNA TGTGCCAGCAGCTTAGAAGGCTCCGAGACCCAGTACTTC.

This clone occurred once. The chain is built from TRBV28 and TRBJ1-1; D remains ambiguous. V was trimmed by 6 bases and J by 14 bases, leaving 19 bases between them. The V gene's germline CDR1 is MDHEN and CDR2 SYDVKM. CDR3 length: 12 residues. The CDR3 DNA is TGTGCCAGCAGCCCGGCCGGGCCCCCGCGGTTCTTT. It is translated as CASSPAGPPRFF. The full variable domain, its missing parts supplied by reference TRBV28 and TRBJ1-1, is DVKVTQSSRYLVKRTGEKVFLECVQDMDHENMFWYRQDPGLGLRLIYFSYDVKMKEKGDIPEGYSVSREKKERFSLILESASTNQTSMYLCASSPAGPPRFFGQGTRLTVV.